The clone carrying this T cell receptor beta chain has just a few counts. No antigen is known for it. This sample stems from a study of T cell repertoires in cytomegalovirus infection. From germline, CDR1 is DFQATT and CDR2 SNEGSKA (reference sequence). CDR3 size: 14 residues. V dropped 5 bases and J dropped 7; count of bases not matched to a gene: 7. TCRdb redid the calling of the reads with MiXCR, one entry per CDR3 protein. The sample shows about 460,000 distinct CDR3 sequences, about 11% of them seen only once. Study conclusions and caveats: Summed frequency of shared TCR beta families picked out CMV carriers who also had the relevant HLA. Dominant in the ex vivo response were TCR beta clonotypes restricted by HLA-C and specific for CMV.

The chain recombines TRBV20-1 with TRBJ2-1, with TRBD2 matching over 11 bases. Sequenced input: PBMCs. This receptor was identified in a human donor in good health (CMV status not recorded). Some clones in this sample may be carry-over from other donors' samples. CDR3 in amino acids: CSAGHSGGANEQFF. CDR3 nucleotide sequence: TGCAGTGCTGGACATAGCGGGGGGGCGAATGAGCAGTTCTTC.